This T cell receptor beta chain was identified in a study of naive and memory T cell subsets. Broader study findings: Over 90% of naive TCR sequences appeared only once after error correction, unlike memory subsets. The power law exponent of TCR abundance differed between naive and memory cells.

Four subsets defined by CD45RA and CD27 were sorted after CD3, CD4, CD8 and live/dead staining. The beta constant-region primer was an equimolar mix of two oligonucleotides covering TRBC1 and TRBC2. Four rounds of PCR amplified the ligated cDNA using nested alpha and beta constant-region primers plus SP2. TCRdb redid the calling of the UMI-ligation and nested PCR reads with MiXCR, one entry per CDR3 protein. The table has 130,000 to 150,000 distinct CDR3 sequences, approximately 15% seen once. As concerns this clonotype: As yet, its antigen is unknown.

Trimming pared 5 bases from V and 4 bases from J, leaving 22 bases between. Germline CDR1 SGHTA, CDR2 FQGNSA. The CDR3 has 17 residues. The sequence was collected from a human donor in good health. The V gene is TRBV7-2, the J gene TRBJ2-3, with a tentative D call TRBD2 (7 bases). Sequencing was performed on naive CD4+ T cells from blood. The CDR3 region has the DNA TGTGCCAGCAGCCGCGGAAGGGGACCGGGGGGCGCAGATACGCAGTATTTT. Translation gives CASSRGRGPGGADTQYF.